This TCR beta chain was identified in a study of pediatric ulcerative colitis. Study as a whole: Ulcerative colitis patients had pancolitis or left-sided colitis, with confirming histology.

The CDR3 is made up of 15 amino acids. CDR1 MNHNS and CDR2 SASEGT come from the germline V gene. This was a survey-level run. Sequencing was performed with immunoSEQ multiplex PCR; in TCRdb, only in-frame clones are kept and a portion is missing. The table lists 60,000 or so clones, 70% to 85% of them singletons. This clone was seen a handful of times. The junction does not match germline at one end; this may be a read error. This clonotype originated in a boy younger than 18 with moderate ulcerative colitis. The V and J genes are TRBV6-1 and TRBJ1-3; tentatively, D is TRBD1 (5 bases). The source material was blood. The CDR3 DNA sequence: TGTGCCAGCAGTGAGTCCGCCCCTGGGAGGGGCTGGTGGGAATTT. This codes for CASSESAPGRGWWEF.